The T cell receptor (beta chain) described here comes from a study of early stage breast cancer tumors (dated by TCRdb to 2017 to 2019). In the study overall: Of the 15 or so invasive breast tumors, roughly 12 were found to be estrogen receptor-positive, progesterone receptor-positive and HER2-negative. Of the 12 ER+/PR+/HER2- tumors, eight were classified as invasive ductal carcinomas and four as invasive lobular carcinomas. On average, each sample got about 10-fold read coverage. A total of roughly 2.5 million templates, representing under 1.1 million unique clonotypes, were detected across all samples.

The study profiled bulk TCR beta-chain repertoires in matched peripheral blood, tumor and adjacent normal breast tissue taken from some 17 patients with early-stage breast cancer. Before surgery, about 4.5-11 mL of whole blood was collected into EDTA tubes and then processed within 2 hours. Peripheral blood mononuclear cells were isolated by Ficoll-Paque centrifugation in SepMate-50 tubes. PBMCs were cryopreserved in roughly 90% FBS with roughly 10% DMSO in aliquots of roughly 1.8 to 4.5 million cells and stored in liquid nitrogen. Genomic DNA was extracted with the Qiagen AllPrep DNA/RNA Mini kit. The research as a whole found: Enriched TCRB sequences shared across patients were found to be mostly commonly generated sequences that were unlikely to play an important role in the tumor microenvironment. Chain pairing and functional markers such as CD4, CD8 and FOXP3 were missed by bulk genomic DNA sequencing of unsorted cells. Repertoires from blood and normal breast were more alike than repertoires from blood and tumor, and in about 85% of the 16 patients, comparing each tissue with blood separated tumor from normal. Because the cohort was small, a breakdown by tumor subtype could not be done. Compared with adjacent normal breast tissue, tumors had roughly 2.5-fold higher T cell density and higher clonality.

Inclusive of the bounding cysteine and phenylalanine, the CDR3 is 15 residues long. CDR3 DNA is the only sequence kept; it has 45 bases, read in frame from the first base. After removal of 1 base from V and 7 bases from J, the junction retains 6 bases not matched to a gene. The CDR1 and CDR2 encoded by the germline V gene (reference sequence) are LNHNV and YYDKDF. Two independent genomic DNA replicates were amplified for each sample, with around 0.5 ug used for blood and approximately 1.5 ug for tumor or normal breast. Following the manufacturer's instructions, the ImmunoSeq Intro kit was used to carry out TCRB sequencing on genomic DNA. The multiplex PCR ran for 25 to 40 cycles using proprietary primers and spike-in control sequences for absolute quantification. Single-end 150-bp reads were used to sequence an 87-bp fragment covering the CDR3 and the flanking V and J genes. Seven samples, each with two replicates, were multiplexed per lane of an Illumina MiSeq using version 3.0 chemistry. On the authors' methods: Raw data were processed with the vendor's proprietary pipeline, and both replicates were merged into a single result per sample. To define clonotypes, the study grouped productive rearrangements that shared the V-gene family, CDR3 amino acid sequence and J-gene segment. Clonality was computed as 1 minus the normalized Shannon entropy (Pielou evenness) of TCRB abundances. T cell density was estimated by dividing total templates by the number of input cells inferred from the DNA input amount. Total repertoire diversity and clonality were estimated with Recon using default parameters. Clonotypes with over 0.1% abundance in tumor and at least 32-fold higher abundance in tumor than in normal breast were defined as tumor-enriched. TCRdb limited this immuneACCESS table to in-frame rearrangements with V and J called. A share of clones is missing; checked studies link under half to unresolved V genes, and the rest is unexplained. D and trimming come from the DNA, and the V and J calls and clone size come from that table. The sample profile shows 39,000 or so clones; over 60% of them were found once. The top ten constitute more than 5.5% of the sample.

On this clone: The clone's antigen remains unknown. Base-call qualities are not available, and no considerably larger clone is one nucleotide away.

This chain joins TRBV15 to TRBJ2-3; 9 middle bases align to TRBD2. The TCR originated in a person aged 45 to 59 with breast cancer. The sample consisted of blood. The nucleotide sequence is TGTGCCACCAGCAGAGCGGCGGGAGGGCATAATACGCAGTATTTT. It specifies CATSRAAGGHNTQYF.